This is a list of T cell receptor beta chains from one sample in a study of human CD8 memory T cell subsets. TCRdb processed the 5' RACE reads again and assigns one entry to each CDR3 protein, with no DNA. The sample's table shows 7,000 or so distinct CDR3 sequences. Sequenced: CD8+ stem-like memory T cells (TSCM and TCM) sorted from PBMCs. These receptors were taken from a human donor in good health. Both conserved end residues are part of each CDR3. Each record gives: CDR3 protein, clone size, V gene, J gene. Part of the rows lack a size; the others show once, few, many or a class for expanded clones.

CDR3aa: CASSARTGRTEAFF
abundance: large
v_gene: TRBV5-8
j_gene: TRBJ1-1

CDR3aa: CSAETGQLGEWETQYF
abundance: NA
v_gene: TRBV20-1
j_gene: TRBJ2-5

CDR3aa: CSSREPDTQYF
abundance: NA
v_gene: TRBV29-1
j_gene: TRBJ2-3

CDR3aa: CASSGGISYEQYF
abundance: medium-sized
v_gene: TRBV3-1
j_gene: TRBJ2-7

CDR3aa: CASILDSFHAGLADEQFF
abundance: NA
v_gene: TRBV7-9
j_gene: TRBJ2-1

CDR3aa: CASSSIPWGTGATSGEAFF
abundance: NA
v_gene: TRBV5-5
j_gene: TRBJ1-1

CDR3aa: CASSFSHPADTQYF
abundance: NA
v_gene: TRBV27
j_gene: TRBJ2-3

CDR3aa: CASGTSGPYNEQFF
abundance: NA
v_gene: TRBV2
j_gene: TRBJ2-1

CDR3aa: CASSPAGRWETQYF
abundance: NA
v_gene: TRBV7-9
j_gene: TRBJ2-5

CDR3aa: CASSVGTSGVGWETQYF
abundance: NA
v_gene: TRBV9
j_gene: TRBJ2-5

CDR3aa: CASSTQGGGADTQYF
abundance: NA
v_gene: TRBV18
j_gene: TRBJ2-3

CDR3aa: CSVEQAANTGELFF
abundance: NA
v_gene: TRBV29-1
j_gene: TRBJ2-2

CDR3aa: CASGFPPGVGTDTQYF
abundance: NA
v_gene: TRBV12-5
j_gene: TRBJ2-3

CDR3aa: CASKWRLPTYEQYF
abundance: NA
v_gene: TRBV9
j_gene: TRBJ2-7

CDR3aa: CAGRTSGRYEQYF
abundance: NA
v_gene: TRBV5-4
j_gene: TRBJ2-7

CDR3aa: CASGREVQGGAFF
abundance: NA
v_gene: TRBV2
j_gene: TRBJ1-1

CDR3aa: CASSPRAGGLEQYF
abundance: NA
v_gene: TRBV7-9
j_gene: TRBJ2-7

CDR3aa: CASRGGGKGNSYEQYF
abundance: NA
v_gene: TRBV28
j_gene: TRBJ2-7

CDR3aa: CASSSGLAGAHEQYF
abundance: NA
v_gene: TRBV5-1
j_gene: TRBJ2-7

CDR3aa: CSVRTETDTQYF
abundance: NA
v_gene: TRBV29-1
j_gene: TRBJ2-3

CDR3aa: CASLGFYGTDYGYTF
abundance: NA
v_gene: TRBV11-2
j_gene: TRBJ1-2

CDR3aa: CASSQAGYTDTQYF
abundance: NA
v_gene: TRBV14
j_gene: TRBJ2-3

CDR3aa: CASSLDTGGAYNEQFF
abundance: NA
v_gene: TRBV11-3
j_gene: TRBJ2-1

CDR3aa: CASTFEAGYGYTF
abundance: medium-sized
v_gene: TRBV12-3/TRBV12-4
j_gene: TRBJ1-2

CDR3aa: CASSGQGYEQYF
abundance: NA
v_gene: TRBV6-6
j_gene: TRBJ2-7

CDR3aa: CSVVGAGSTDTQYF
abundance: NA
v_gene: TRBV29-1
j_gene: TRBJ2-3

CDR3aa: CAWSGEQVPYEQYF
abundance: NA
v_gene: TRBV30
j_gene: TRBJ2-7

CDR3aa: CSAQRLLTGSTHGEQPQHF
abundance: NA
v_gene: TRBV20-1
j_gene: TRBJ1-5

CDR3aa: CASSQDPGGDNNEQFF
abundance: medium-sized
v_gene: TRBV3-1
j_gene: TRBJ2-1

CDR3aa: CASSLAGQGYEQYF
abundance: NA
v_gene: TRBV5-5
j_gene: TRBJ2-7

CDR3aa: CASSFGGYTDTQYF
abundance: NA
v_gene: TRBV5-5
j_gene: TRBJ2-3

CDR3aa: CSARDLAGLLSSTDTQYF
abundance: NA
v_gene: TRBV20-1
j_gene: TRBJ2-3

CDR3aa: CASSYFGPGYEQYF
abundance: NA
v_gene: TRBV6-2/TRBV6-3
j_gene: TRBJ2-7

CDR3aa: CASSYDDPTSNQPQHF
abundance: medium-sized
v_gene: TRBV6-2/TRBV6-3
j_gene: TRBJ1-5

CDR3aa: CASSLDGSSYNEQFF
abundance: medium-sized
v_gene: TRBV5-4
j_gene: TRBJ2-1

CDR3aa: CASSFYVGGDTQYF
abundance: NA
v_gene: TRBV11-2
j_gene: TRBJ2-3

CDR3aa: CSARAGGRKNEQFF
abundance: NA
v_gene: TRBV20-1
j_gene: TRBJ2-1

CDR3aa: CASSFGTGGLKEQYF
abundance: NA
v_gene: TRBV7-9
j_gene: TRBJ2-7

CDR3aa: CSVLADPYNEQFF
abundance: medium-sized
v_gene: TRBV29-1
j_gene: TRBJ2-1

CDR3aa: CASSIAHLDGYNEQFF
abundance: NA
v_gene: TRBV19
j_gene: TRBJ2-1

CDR3aa: CASSPRIQNTEAFF
abundance: NA
v_gene: TRBV28
j_gene: TRBJ1-1

CDR3aa: CASSLEVSGSYNSPLHF
abundance: medium-sized
v_gene: TRBV7-6
j_gene: TRBJ1-6

CDR3aa: CVSGDPTRRYGYTF
abundance: NA
v_gene: TRBV12-5
j_gene: TRBJ1-2

CDR3aa: CASEGSYNEQFF
abundance: NA
v_gene: TRBV6-6
j_gene: TRBJ2-1

CDR3aa: CSASGGADTEAFF
abundance: NA
v_gene: TRBV20-1
j_gene: TRBJ1-1

CDR3aa: CASSEEGPVSYEQYF
abundance: NA
v_gene: TRBV2
j_gene: TRBJ2-7